These 27 T cell receptor beta chains originate from one sample sequenced in a study of blood T cell repertoires in COVID-19. Profiling relied on immunoSEQ multiplex PCR, and the TCRdb table lists in-frame clones only, not all of them. The sample records about 190,000 clones, approximately 80% being singletons. Source material: peripheral blood. These receptor sequences come from a woman between 50 and 59 years old with acute or convalescent COVID-19.

The rearrangement uses TRBV7-8 and TRBJ2-1; D is unclear. Per germline, CDR1 SGHVS and CDR2 FQNEAQ. The V and J ends lost 6 bases and 0 bases respectively, with 12 bases between them. The length of the CDR3 is 15 residues. CDR3 nucleotide sequence: TGTGCCAGCAGTTCCGACTTCGCCTCCTACAATGAGCAGTTCTTC. It yields the protein CASSSDFASYNEQFF.

The chain couples TRBV28 to TRBJ1-1; D not certain. The germline V gene has CDR1 MDHEN and CDR2 SYDVKM. Trimming left V 3 bases short and J 7 bases short, with 9 bases between. The CDR3 is made up of 12 amino acids. The CDR3: CASSFSQIEAFF. Written as DNA, the CDR3 is TGTGCCAGCAGTTTTTCCCAGATTGAAGCTTTCTTT.

The chain joins TRBV27 to TRBJ1-2, with a possible D match to TRBD1 (6 bases). From germline, CDR1 is MNHEY and CDR2 SMNVEV (reference sequence). Trimming stripped 6 bases from V and 5 bases from J, with 13 bases between. CDR3 size: 13 residues. The CDR3 sequence: CASSLDRSYGYTF. The CDR3 bases are TGTGCCAGCAGCCTGGACAGAAGTTATGGCTACACCTTC.

The chain links TRBV3-1 (or the pseudogene TRBV3-2) to TRBJ1-2, with D possibly matching TRBD1 (6 bases). This CDR3 has 15 amino acids. V was trimmed by 0 bases and J by 2 bases, leaving 10 bases between them. The germline CDR1 and CDR2 sequences are LGHDT and YNNKEL (reference sequence). The CDR3: CASSQDGGPNYGYTF. The CDR3 DNA is TGTGCCAGCAGCCAAGATGGGGGCCCCAACTATGGCTACACCTTC.

This chain links TRBV5-1 with TRBJ2-1, with 9 bases aligning to TRBD2. V gave up 0 bases and J gave up 0 bases; unmatched junction bases: 4. Germline V lookup: CDR1 SGHRS, CDR2 YFSETQ. The CDR3 covers 17 residues. The CDR3 here is CASSLGASGVSYNEQFF. The DNA of the CDR3 is TGCGCCAGCAGCTTGGGGGCTAGCGGGGTCTCCTACAATGAGCAGTTCTTC.

V usage is TRBV18 and J usage is TRBJ2-1, with TRBD2 identical over 8 bases. The germline gives CDR1 KGHSH, CDR2 LQKENI. CDR3 length: 19 amino acids. V was clipped by 3 bases and J by 0 bases; unmatched bases: 13. CDR3 sequence reads: CASSPPGTRLRSSYNEQFF. The CDR3 DNA reads TGTGCCAGCTCACCGCCCGGGACTAGATTAAGGAGCTCCTACAATGAGCAGTTCTTC.

This clone has only one observation. The CDR3 loop is CASSATSGMAYNEQFF. The CDR3 DNA reads as TGTGCCAGCAGTGCAACTAGCGGGATGGCCTACAATGAGCAGTTCTTC. The gene calls are TRBV6-4 and TRBJ2-1; 10 nucleotides line up with TRBD2. This CDR3 is 16 amino acids long. V gave up 4 bases and J gave up 2 bases; unmatched junction bases: 5. Germline loops: CDR1 MRHNA, CDR2 SNTAGT.

J is TRBJ2-7 and V is TRBV14; 10 bases map to TRBD2. V shed 3 bases and J 6 bases; nucleotides not matched to a gene: 11. In germline, CDR1 is SGHDN, CDR2 FVKESK. The CDR3 totals 16 residues. The CDR3 DNA reads TGTGCCAGCAGCCAGCTGACTAGCGGGCGCCTCTCCGAGCAGTACTTC. This encodes CASSQLTSGRLSEQYF.

The DNA of the CDR3 is TGTGCCAGCAGCGGCACGGGGAGTGCCAACTATGGCTACACCTTC. This gives the protein CASSGTGSANYGYTF. The chain is built from TRBV28 and TRBJ1-2; D remains ambiguous. CDR1 and CDR2 (germline): MDHEN, SYDVKM. V was trimmed by 6 bases and J by 2 bases, leaving 16 bases between them. The CDR3 is made up of 15 amino acids.

The gene calls are TRBV30 and TRBJ1-2; 7 nucleotides agree with TRBD1. Germline V CDR1 and CDR2: GTSNPN, SVGIG (reference sequence). Trimming took 4 bases from V and 8 from J; bases not matched to a gene: 10. The CDR3 is made up of 13 amino acids. Written as DNA, the CDR3 is TGTGCCTGGACCCAGGACAGGCTGGGAGGCTACACCTTC. It codes for CAWTQDRLGGYTF.

V and J are TRBV27 and TRBJ2-1; TRBD2 matches at 9 bases. V was pared by 6 bases and J by 6 bases, with 9 bases of the junction left unmatched. Germline V gene data show CDR1 as MNHEY and CDR2 as SMNVEV (reference sequence). CDR3 length: 15 amino acids. CDR3 sequence reads: CASRTGGRAGNEQFF. CDR3 coding DNA: TGTGCCAGCAGAACCGGCGGGAGGGCCGGCAATGAGCAGTTCTTC.

This chain uses TRBV20-1 with TRBJ1-5, with D tentatively TRBD1 (5 bases). The CDR3 has 14 amino acids. Germline lookup yields CDR1 DFQATT and CDR2 SNEGSKA (reference sequence). The V end was cut by 4 bases, the J end by 5 bases, with 15 bases between. CDR3 region: CSATEVGGDQPQHF. CDR3 DNA sequence: TGCAGTGCTACTGAGGTGGGGGGGGATCAGCCCCAGCATTTT.

This clone appeared a single time. The rearrangement uses TRBV4-2 and TRBJ2-7; 8 bases fit TRBD2. Germline trimming cut 6 bases from V and 6 bases from J; bases unmatched to any gene: 10. This CDR3 spans 14 amino acids. Germline V CDR1 and CDR2: LGHNA, YNFKEQ. In DNA form, the CDR3 reads TGTGCCAGCAGGCAGACTAGCGTTAGTGGCGAGCAGTACTTC. Its protein is CASRQTSVSGEQYF.

The chain uses TRBV7-2 and TRBJ2-7, with D possibly TRBD1 on 7 matching bases. Germline lookup yields CDR1 SGHTA and CDR2 FQGNSA. The CDR3 runs to 15 residues. Trimming stripped 5 bases from V and 4 bases from J, with 18 bases between. CDR3 DNA sequence: TGTGCCAGCAGCCTAACAACAGGGGCGGGGTACGAGCAGTACTTC. Translation: CASSLTTGAGYEQYF. Full variable domain (missing parts from reference TRBV7-2 and TRBJ2-7): GAGVSQSPSNKVTEKGKDVELRCDPISGHTALYWYRQSLGQGLEFLIYFQGNSAPDKSGLPSDRFSAERTGGSVSTLTIQRTQQEDSAVYLCASSLTTGAGYEQYFGPGTRLTVT.

The J gene is TRBJ2-7, the V gene TRBV28; D possibly corresponds to TRBD2 (7 bases). The length of the CDR3 is 14 residues. The germline CDR1 and CDR2 sequences are MDHEN and SYDVKM. Trimming removed 8 bases from V and 2 bases from J, with 16 bases in between. CDR3 sequence reads: CASRVGGAPYEQYF. DNA for the CDR3: TGTGCCAGCCGGGTTGGGGGGGCCCCCTACGAGCAGTACTTC.

The rearrangement uses TRBV18 and TRBJ2-7; 10 bases map to TRBD1. The CDR3 is made up of 17 amino acids. The germline V gene has CDR1 KGHSH and CDR2 LQKENI. The trim removed 3 bases at V and 2 bases at J, leaving 10 bases unmatched. The chain's CDR3 is CASSPGQGGVGTYEQYF. The CDR3 nucleotides are TGTGCCAGCTCACCCGGACAGGGGGGAGTGGGGACCTACGAGCAGTACTTC.

The chain carries TRBV11-2 and TRBJ1-1; D is ambiguous. The CDR3 has 11 amino acids. V lost 1 base to trimming and J lost 8 bases, with 5 bases between them. Looked up from germline, CDR1 is SGHAT and CDR2 is FQNNGV. Written as DNA, the CDR3 is TGTGCCAGCAGCTTAGGGCGGGAAGCTTTCTTT. Encoded protein: CASSLGREAFF. Variable domain in full (rest from reference TRBV11-2 and TRBJ1-1): EAGVAQSPRYKIIEKRQSVAFWCNPISGHATLYWYQQILGQGPKLLIQFQNNGVVDDSQLPKDRFSAERLKGVDSTLKIQPAKLEDSAVYLCASSLGREAFFGQGTRLTVV.

The chain couples TRBV24-1 to TRBJ2-2, with 10 nucleotides matching TRBD1. Losses at the gene ends were 5 bases for V and 1 base for J; bases not matched to a gene: 6. This CDR3 has 17 amino acids. The germline V gene has CDR1 KGHDR and CDR2 SFDVKD. CDR3 DNA sequence: TGTGCCACCAGTGCCGGTGGGACAGGGGAGAACACCGGGGAGCTGTTTTTT. Translating it yields CATSAGGTGENTGELFF.

A remark on this clone: The junction does not match germline at one end; this may be a read error. The CDR3 DNA follows: TGCGGGCCGACAGTTCATAGCAATCAGCCCCAGCATTTT. Protein sequence: CGPTVHSNQPQHF. The chain recombines TRBV10-3 with TRBJ1-5, with D possibly matching TRBD1 (5 bases). The germline V gene encodes CDR1 ENHRY and CDR2 SYGVKD. The CDR3 loop spans 13 amino acids.

This clone was counted only a few times. Here the CDR3 reads CASSDLGGTSSYNEQFF. The CDR3 nucleotides read TGCGCCAGCAGTGATCTGGGGGGGACGAGCTCCTACAATGAGCAGTTCTTC. V usage is TRBV10-2 and J usage is TRBJ2-1; TRBD2 aligns across 7 bases. The germline gives CDR1 WSHSY, CDR2 SAAADI. The CDR3 extends over 17 amino acids. V was clipped by 3 bases and J by 0 bases; unmatched bases: 8.

CDR3: CASSLTQGVYYEQYF. The CDR3 coding sequence is TGTGCCAGCAGCTTGACACAGGGTGTGTACTACGAGCAGTACTTC. The rearrangement uses TRBV7-9 and TRBJ2-7; D may be TRBD1 (6 bases). CDR3 length equals 15 residues. V was trimmed by 3 bases and J by 3 bases, leaving 15 bases between them. Germline-derived CDR1 and CDR2 are SEHNR and FQNEAQ (reference sequence).

The DNA of the CDR3 is TGCGCCAGCAGCCAGAGGGACTCCTTGACCGGGGAGCTGTTTTTT. This codes for CASSQRDSLTGELFF. The chain recombines TRBV4-1 with TRBJ2-2; D possibly corresponds to TRBD2 (6 bases). The V gene lost 3 bases and the J gene lost 5 bases, with 13 bases spanning the gap. The CDR3 length is 15 residues. CDR1 and CDR2 (germline): MGHRA, YSYEKL.

The table lists this clone with a few counts. This rearrangement joins TRBV19 to TRBJ1-1, with TRBD1 identical over 7 bases. J gave up 4 bases and V 5 bases, and 7 bases lay outside the gene matches. The CDR3 spans 14 residues. CDR1 is LNHDA, CDR2 SQIVND, per germline (reference sequence). The chain's CDR3 is CASSPQGKSTEAFF. DNA of the CDR3: TGTGCCAGTAGTCCACAGGGGAAGAGCACTGAAGCTTTCTTT.

This clone appeared once. This chain connects TRBV29-1 to TRBJ2-7, with a weak D call TRBD2 (6 bases). There are 13 residues in the CDR3. Trimming removed 1 base from V and 5 bases from J, with 12 bases in between. Germline loops: CDR1 SQVTM, CDR2 ANQGSEA. The DNA of the CDR3 is TGCAGCGTTGAAGGGGCCGGCGGGGACGAGCAGTACTTC. Protein product: CSVEGAGGDEQYF.

The gene calls are TRBV27 and TRBJ1-6; D gene uncertain. The CDR3 spans 13 residues. V was shortened by 8 bases and J by 9 bases, with 14 bases between the two germline ends. Per the germline V gene, CDR1 is MNHEY and CDR2 is SMNVEV (reference sequence). CDR3 nucleotides: TGTGCCAGCCGATTTTTAGATTCTTCACCCCTCCACTTT. This gives the protein CASRFLDSSPLHF.

In DNA form, the CDR3 reads TGTGCCAGCTCCCGGGGATCTAATCTCGAGCAGTACTTC. Translated, it gives CASSRGSNLEQYF. The genes are TRBV6-5 and TRBJ2-7, with a tentative D call TRBD2 (5 bases). Per germline, CDR1 MNHEY and CDR2 SVGAGI. V lost 8 bases to trimming and J lost 6 bases, with 17 bases between them. This CDR3 has 13 amino acids.

As DNA, the CDR3 is TGTGCCACCAGTGGCGGGGCGAGCAATCAGCCCCAGCATTTT. This gives the protein CATSGGASNQPQHF. V is TRBV24-1 and J is TRBJ1-5; D possibly corresponds to TRBD1 (5 bases). The CDR3 extends over 14 amino acids. Looked up from germline, CDR1 is KGHDR and CDR2 is SFDVKD. Trimming shortened V by 5 bases and J by 1 base, and 8 bases separated the two germline ends.